The clone carrying this T cell receptor beta chain was found once. Its antigen remains unknown. The data are from a study of T cell responses to AZD1222 COVID-19 vaccine. Findings and limits, study-wide: Donors were mostly white British, more females; clonal diversity possibly underestimated. Repertoires were obtained only post-peak T cell response.

The junction had 14 bases not matched to a gene; V was cut back by 0 bases and J by 7 bases. Germline V gives CDR1 GTSNPN, CDR2 SVGIG (reference sequence). The CDR3 is 16 residues long. TCRdb's table, derived via immunoSEQ multiplex PCR, lists solely in-frame clones and lacks some. The profile shows about 160,000 clones, under 95% of them singletons. The sequence derives from an adult who received the AZD1222 COVID-19 vaccine. The material was peripheral blood, obtained 28 days after the second AZD1222 dose. The V call is TRBV30, the J call TRBJ1-2, with 7 nucleotides matching TRBD1. In nucleotides, the CDR3 is TGTGCCTGGAGTGTACCTGACAGGGCTCCTTTGCCTGGCTACACCTTC. This sequence encodes CAWSVPDRAPLPGYTF.